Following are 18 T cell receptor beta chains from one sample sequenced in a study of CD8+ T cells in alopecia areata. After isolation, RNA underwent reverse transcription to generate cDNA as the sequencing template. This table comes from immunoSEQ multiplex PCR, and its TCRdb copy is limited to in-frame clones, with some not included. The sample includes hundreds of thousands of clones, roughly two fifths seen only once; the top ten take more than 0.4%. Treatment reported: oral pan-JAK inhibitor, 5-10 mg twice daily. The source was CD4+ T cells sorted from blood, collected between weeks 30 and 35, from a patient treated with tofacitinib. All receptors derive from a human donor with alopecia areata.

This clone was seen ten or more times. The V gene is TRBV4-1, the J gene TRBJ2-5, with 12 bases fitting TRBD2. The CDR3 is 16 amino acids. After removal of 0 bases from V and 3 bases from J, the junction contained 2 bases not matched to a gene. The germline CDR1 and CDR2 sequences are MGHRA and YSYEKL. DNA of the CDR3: TGCGCCAGCAGCCAAGATCGACTAGCGGGAGAAGAGACCCAGTACTTC. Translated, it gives CASSQDRLAGEETQYF.

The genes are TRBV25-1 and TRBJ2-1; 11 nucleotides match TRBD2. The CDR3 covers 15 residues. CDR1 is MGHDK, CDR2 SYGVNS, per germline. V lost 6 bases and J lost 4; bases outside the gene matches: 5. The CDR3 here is CASSLSGGAYNEQFF. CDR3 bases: TGTGCCAGCAGCCTTAGCGGGGGGGCTTACAATGAGCAGTTCTTC.

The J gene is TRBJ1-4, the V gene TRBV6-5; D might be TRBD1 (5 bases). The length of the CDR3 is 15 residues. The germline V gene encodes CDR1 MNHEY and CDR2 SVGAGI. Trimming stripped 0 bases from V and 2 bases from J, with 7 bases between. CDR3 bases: TGTGCCAGCAGTTACTCATGGGGGACTAATGAAAAACTGTTTTTT. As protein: CASSYSWGTNEKLFF.

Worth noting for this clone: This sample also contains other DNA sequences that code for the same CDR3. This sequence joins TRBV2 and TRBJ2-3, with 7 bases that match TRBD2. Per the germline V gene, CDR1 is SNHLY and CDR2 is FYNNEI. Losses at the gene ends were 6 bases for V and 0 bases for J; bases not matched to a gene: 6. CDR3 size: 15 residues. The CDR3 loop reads CASRPSGTSTDTQYF. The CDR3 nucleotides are TGTGCCAGCAGACCAAGCGGGACGAGCACAGATACGCAGTATTTT.

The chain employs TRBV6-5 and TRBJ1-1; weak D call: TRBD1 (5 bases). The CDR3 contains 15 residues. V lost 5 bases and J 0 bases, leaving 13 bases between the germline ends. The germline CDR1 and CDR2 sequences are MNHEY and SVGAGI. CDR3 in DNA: TGTGCCAGCAGTACCCGGGGCAGCTTGAACACTGAAGCTTTCTTT. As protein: CASSTRGSLNTEAFF.

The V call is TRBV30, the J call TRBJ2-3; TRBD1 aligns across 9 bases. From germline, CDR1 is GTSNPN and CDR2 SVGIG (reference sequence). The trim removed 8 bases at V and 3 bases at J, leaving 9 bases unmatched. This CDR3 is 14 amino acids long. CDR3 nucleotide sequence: TGTGCCGGGACACGACAGGGGGTAACAGATACGCAGTATTTT. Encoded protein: CAGTRQGVTDTQYF.

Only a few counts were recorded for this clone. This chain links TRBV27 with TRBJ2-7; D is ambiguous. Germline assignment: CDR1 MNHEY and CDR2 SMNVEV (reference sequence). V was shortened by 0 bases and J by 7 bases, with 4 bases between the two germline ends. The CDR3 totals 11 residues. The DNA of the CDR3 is TGTGCCAGCAGTTTATCGGGGGAGCAGTACTTC. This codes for CASSLSGEQYF.

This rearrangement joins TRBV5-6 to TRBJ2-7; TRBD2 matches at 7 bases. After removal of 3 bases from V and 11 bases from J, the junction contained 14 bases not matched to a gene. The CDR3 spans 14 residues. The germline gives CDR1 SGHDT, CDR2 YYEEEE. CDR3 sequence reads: CASSSTSASEEEYF. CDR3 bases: TGTGCCAGCAGCTCCACTAGCGCCTCGGAGGAGGAGTACTTC.

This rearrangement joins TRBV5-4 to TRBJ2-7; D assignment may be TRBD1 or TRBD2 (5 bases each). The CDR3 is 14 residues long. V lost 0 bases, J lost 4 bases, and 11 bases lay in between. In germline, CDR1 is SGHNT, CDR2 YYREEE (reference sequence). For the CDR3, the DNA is TGTGCCAGCAGCTTGGCCCCGGGACCTTACGAGCAGTACTTC. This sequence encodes CASSLAPGPYEQYF.

The CDR3: CASSLGQGNIQYF. In DNA, the CDR3 is TGCGCCAGCAGCTTGGGACAGGGAAACATTCAGTACTTC. The chain recombines TRBV5-1 with TRBJ2-4, with 7 bases lining up with TRBD1. The CDR3 extends over 13 amino acids. V trimming: 0 bases; J trimming: 6 bases; junction bases outside the gene matches: 0. The germline V gene encodes CDR1 SGHRS and CDR2 YFSETQ.

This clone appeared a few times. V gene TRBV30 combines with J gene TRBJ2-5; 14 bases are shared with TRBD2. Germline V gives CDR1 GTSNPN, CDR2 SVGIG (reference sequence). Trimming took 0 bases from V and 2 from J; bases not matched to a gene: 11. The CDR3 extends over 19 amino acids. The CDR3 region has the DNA TGTGCCTGGAGTGTACGGAGACTAGCGGGAGGGAGGGTGCAAGAGACCCAGTACTTC. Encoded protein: CAWSVRRLAGGRVQETQYF.

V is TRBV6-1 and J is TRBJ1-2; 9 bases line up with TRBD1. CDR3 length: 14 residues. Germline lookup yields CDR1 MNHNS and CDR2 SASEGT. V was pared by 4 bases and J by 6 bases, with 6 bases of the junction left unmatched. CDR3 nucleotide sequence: TGTGCCAGCAGTGTCGGGACAGGGATTGATGGCTACACCTTC. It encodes CASSVGTGIDGYTF.

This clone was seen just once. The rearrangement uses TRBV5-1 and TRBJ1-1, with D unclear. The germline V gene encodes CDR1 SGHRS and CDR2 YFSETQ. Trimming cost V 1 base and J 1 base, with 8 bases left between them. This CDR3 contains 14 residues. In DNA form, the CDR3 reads TGCGCCAGCAGCTTGAATGGCAGGAACACTGAAGCTTTCTTT. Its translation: CASSLNGRNTEAFF. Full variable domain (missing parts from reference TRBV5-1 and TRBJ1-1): KAGVTQTPRYLIKTRGQQVTLSCSPISGHRSVSWYQQTPGQGLQFLFEYFSETQRNKGNFPGRFSGRQFSNSRSEMNVSTLELGDSALYLCASSLNGRNTEAFFGQGTRLTVV.

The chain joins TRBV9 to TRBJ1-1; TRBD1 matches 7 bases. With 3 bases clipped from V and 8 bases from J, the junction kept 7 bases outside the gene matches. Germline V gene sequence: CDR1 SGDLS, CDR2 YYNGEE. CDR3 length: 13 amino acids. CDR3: CASSAREGAEAFF. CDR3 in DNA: TGTGCCAGCAGCGCGAGGGAGGGGGCAGAAGCTTTCTTT. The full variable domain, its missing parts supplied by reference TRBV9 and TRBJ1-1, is DSGVTQTPKHLITATGQRVTLRCSPRSGDLSVYWYQQSLDQGLQFLIQYYNGEERAKGNILERFSAQQFPDLHSELNLSSLELGDSALYFCASSAREGAEAFFGQGTRLTVV.

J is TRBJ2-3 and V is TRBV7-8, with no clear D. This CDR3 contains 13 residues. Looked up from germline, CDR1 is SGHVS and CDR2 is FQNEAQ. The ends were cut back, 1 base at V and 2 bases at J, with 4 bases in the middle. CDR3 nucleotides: TGTGCCAGCAGCTTAGACCACACAGATACGCAGTATTTT. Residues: CASSLDHTDTQYF. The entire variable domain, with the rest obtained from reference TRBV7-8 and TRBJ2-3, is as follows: GAGVSQSPRYKVAKRGQDVALRCDPISGHVSLFWYQQALGQGPEFLTYFQNEAQLDKSGLPSDRFFAERPEGSVSTLKIQRTQQEDSAVYLCASSLDHTDTQYFGPGTRLTVL.

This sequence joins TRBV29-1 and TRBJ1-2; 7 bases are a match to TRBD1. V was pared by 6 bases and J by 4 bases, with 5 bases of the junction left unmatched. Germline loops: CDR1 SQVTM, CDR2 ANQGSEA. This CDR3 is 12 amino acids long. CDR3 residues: CSVQGSGYGYTF. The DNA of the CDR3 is TGCAGCGTACAGGGGTCAGGCTATGGCTACACCTTC.

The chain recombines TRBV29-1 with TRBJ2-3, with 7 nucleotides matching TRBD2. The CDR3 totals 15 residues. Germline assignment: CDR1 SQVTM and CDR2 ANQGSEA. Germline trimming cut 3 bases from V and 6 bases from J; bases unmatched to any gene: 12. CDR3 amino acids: CSVDGEAGAVDTQYF. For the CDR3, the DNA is TGCAGCGTTGACGGTGAGGCGGGAGCGGTGGATACGCAGTATTTT.

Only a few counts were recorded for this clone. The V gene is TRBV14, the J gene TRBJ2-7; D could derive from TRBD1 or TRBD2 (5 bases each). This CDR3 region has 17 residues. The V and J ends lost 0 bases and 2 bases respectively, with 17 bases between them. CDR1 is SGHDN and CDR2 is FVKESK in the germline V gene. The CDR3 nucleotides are TGTGCCAGCAGCCAAGAGGGTCTCCGGGACCTCACCTACGAGCAGTACTTC. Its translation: CASSQEGLRDLTYEQYF.